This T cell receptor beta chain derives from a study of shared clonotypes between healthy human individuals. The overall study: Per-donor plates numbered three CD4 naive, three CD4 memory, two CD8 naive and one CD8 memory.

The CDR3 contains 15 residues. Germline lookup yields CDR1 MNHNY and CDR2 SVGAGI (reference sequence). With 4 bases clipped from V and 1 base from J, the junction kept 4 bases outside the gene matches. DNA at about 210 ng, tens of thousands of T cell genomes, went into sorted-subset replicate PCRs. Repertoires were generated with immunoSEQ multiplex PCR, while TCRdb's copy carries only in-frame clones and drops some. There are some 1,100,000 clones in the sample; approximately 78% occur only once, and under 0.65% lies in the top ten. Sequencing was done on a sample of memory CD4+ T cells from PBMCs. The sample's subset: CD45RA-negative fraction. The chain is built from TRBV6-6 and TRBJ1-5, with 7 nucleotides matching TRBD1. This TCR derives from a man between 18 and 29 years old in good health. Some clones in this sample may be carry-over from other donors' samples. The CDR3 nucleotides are TGTGCCAGCAGTTCCCCCAGGGGGAGCAATCAGCCCCAGCATTTT. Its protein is CASSSPRGSNQPQHF.